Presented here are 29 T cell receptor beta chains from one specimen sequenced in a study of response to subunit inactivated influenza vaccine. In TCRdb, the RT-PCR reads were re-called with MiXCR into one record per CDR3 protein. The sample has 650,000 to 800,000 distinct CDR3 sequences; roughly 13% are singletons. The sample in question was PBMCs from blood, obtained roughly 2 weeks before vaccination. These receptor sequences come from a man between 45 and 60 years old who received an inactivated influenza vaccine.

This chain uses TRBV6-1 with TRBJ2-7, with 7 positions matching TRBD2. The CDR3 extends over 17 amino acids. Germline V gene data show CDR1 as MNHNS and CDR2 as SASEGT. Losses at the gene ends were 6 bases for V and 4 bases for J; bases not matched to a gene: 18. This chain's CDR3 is CASSPLTTGGRTYEQYF. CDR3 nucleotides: TGTGCCAGCAGCCCCCTTACTACTGGCGGGAGAACGTACGAGCAGTACTTC.

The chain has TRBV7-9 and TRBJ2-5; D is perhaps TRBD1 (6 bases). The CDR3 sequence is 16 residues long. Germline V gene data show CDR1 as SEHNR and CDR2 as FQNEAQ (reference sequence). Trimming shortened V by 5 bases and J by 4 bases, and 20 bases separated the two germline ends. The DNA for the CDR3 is TGTGCCAGCAGCCCAGACTCGTCAGGGGATGGAGAGACCCAGTACTTC. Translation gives CASSPDSSGDGETQYF.

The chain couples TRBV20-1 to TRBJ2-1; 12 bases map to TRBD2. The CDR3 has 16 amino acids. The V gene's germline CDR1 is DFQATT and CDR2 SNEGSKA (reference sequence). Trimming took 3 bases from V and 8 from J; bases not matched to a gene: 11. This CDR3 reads CSASQTTSGRGDEQFF. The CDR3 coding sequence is TGCAGTGCTAGTCAGACGACTAGCGGGAGAGGCGATGAGCAGTTCTTC.

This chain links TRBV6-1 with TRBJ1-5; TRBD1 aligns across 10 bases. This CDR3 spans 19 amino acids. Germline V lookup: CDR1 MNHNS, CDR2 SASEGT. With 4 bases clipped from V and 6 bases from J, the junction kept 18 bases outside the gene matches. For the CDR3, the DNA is TGTGCCAGCAGTGCATTGGACGACGGATTAAGGACAGGGGGTCAGCCCCAGCATTTT. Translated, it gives CASSALDDGLRTGGQPQHF.

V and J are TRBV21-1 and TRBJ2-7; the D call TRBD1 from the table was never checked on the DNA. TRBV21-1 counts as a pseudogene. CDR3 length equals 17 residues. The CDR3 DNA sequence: TGTGCCAGCAGCAAAGCTATAATAACGGGGACAGCCTACGAGCAGTACTTC. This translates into CASSKAIITGTAYEQYF.

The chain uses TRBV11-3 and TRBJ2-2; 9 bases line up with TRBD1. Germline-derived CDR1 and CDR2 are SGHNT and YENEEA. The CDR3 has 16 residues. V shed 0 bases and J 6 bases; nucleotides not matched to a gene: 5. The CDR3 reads CASSLDLGQGSGELFF. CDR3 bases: TGTGCCAGCAGCTTAGATTTGGGACAGGGCTCCGGGGAGCTGTTTTTT. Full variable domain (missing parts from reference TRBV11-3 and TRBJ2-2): EAGVVQSPRYKIIEKKQPVAFWCNPISGHNTLYWYLQNLGQGPELLIRYENEEAVDDSQLPKDRFSAERLKGVDSTLKIQPAELGDSAVYLCASSLDLGQGSGELFFGEGSRLTVL.

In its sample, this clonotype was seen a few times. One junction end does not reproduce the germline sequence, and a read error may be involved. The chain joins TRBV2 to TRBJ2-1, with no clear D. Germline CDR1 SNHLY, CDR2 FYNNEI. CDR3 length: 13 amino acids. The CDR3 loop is CASARSESGEKFF. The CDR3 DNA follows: TGTGCCAGCGCCAGGAGTGAGTCCGGTGAGAAGTTCTTC.

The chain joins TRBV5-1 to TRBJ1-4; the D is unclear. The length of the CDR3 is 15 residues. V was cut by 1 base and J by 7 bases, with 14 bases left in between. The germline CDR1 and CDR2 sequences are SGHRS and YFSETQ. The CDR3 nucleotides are TGCGCCAGCAGCTTGTTCCCCGGCCAAGGTGAAAAACTGTTTTTT. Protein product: CASSLFPGQGEKLFF.

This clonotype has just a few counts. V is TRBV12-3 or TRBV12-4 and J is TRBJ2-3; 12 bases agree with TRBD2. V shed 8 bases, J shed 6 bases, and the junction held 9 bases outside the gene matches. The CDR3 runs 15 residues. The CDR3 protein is CASGQTSGGYDTQYF. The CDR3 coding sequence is TGTGCCAGCGGACAGACTAGCGGGGGTTATGATACGCAGTATTTT.

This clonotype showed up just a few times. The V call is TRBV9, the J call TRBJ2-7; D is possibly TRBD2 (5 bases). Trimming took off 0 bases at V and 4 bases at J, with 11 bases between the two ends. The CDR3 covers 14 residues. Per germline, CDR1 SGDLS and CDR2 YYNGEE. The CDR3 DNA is TGTGCCAGCAGCGTAGGTGGGAGTCGGTACGAGCAGTACTTC. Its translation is CASSVGGSRYEQYF.

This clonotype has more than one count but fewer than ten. The CDR3 sequence is CASRLTGGGYEQYF. As DNA, the CDR3 is TGTGCCAGCAGACTGACAGGGGGCGGCTACGAGCAGTACTTC. The V and J genes are TRBV28 and TRBJ2-7; 10 nucleotides align to TRBD1. This CDR3 comprises 14 residues. The ends lost 6 bases at V and 3 bases at J; junction bases unmatched: 5. CDR1 is MDHEN, CDR2 SYDVKM, per germline.

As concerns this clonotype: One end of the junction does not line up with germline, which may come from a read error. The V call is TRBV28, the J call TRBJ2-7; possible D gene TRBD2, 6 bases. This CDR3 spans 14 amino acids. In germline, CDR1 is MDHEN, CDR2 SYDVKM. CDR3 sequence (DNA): TGTGCCAGCAGCTTATACGGGAGAGACGTCGAGCAGTACTTC. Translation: CASSLYGRDVEQYF.

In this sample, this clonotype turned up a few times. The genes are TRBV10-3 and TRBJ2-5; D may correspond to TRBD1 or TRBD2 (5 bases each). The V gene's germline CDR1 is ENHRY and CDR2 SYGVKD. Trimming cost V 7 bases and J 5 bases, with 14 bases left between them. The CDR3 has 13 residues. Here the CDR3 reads CAIKPLEGETQYF. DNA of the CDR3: TGTGCCATCAAGCCTCTCGAGGGGGAGACCCAGTACTTC.

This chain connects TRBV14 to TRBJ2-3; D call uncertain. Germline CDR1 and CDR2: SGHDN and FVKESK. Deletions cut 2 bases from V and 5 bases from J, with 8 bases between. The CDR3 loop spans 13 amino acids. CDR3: CASSQQYGDTQYF. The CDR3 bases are TGTGCCAGCAGCCAACAGTACGGAGATACGCAGTATTTT.

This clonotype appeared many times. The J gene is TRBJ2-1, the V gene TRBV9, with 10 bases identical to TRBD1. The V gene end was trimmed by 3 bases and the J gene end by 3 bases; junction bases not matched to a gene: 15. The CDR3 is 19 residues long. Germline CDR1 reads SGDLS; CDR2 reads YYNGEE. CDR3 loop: CASSARQGAISWYYNEQFF. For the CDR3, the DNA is TGTGCCAGCAGCGCCCGACAGGGGGCCATTTCTTGGTACTACAATGAGCAGTTCTTC.

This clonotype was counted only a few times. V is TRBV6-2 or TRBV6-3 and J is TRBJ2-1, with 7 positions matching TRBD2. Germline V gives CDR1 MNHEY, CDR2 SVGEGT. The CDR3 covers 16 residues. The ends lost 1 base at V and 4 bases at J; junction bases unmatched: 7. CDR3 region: CASSYWGREGYNEQFF. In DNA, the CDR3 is TGTGCCAGCAGTTACTGGGGCAGGGAGGGTTACAATGAGCAGTTCTTC.

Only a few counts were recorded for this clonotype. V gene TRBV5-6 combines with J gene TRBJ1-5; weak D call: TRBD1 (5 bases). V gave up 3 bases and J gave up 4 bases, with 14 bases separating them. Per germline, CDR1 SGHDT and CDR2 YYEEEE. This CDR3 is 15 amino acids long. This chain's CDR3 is CASSSGRQPNQPQHF. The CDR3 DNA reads TGTGCCAGCAGCTCAGGAAGACAGCCGAATCAGCCCCAGCATTTT. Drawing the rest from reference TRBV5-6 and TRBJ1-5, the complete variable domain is DAGVTQSPTHLIKTRGQQVTLRCSPKSGHDTVSWYQQALGQGPQFIFQYYEEEERQRGNFPDRFSGHQFPNYSSELNVNALLLGDSALYLCASSSGRQPNQPQHFGDGTRLSIL.

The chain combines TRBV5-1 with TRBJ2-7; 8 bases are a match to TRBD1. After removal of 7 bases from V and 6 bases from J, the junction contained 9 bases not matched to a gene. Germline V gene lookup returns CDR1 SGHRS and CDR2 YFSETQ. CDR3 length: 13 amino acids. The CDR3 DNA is TGCGCCAGCGGCGCAAAGACAGGGGTCGAGCAGTACTTC. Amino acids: CASGAKTGVEQYF.

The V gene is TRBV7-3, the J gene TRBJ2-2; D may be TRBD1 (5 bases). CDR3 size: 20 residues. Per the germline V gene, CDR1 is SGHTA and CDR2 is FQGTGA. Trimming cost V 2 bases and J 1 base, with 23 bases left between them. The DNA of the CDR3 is TGTGCCAGCAGCTTATACCCATACCGACAGACATACAGGAACACCGGGGAGCTGTTTTTT. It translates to CASSLYPYRQTYRNTGELFF.

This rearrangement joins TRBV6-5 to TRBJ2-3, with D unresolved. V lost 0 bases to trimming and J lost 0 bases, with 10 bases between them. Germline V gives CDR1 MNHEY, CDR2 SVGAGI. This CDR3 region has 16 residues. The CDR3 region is CASSYSGGTSTDTQYF. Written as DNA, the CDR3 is TGTGCCAGCAGTTACTCGGGCGGTACTAGCACAGATACGCAGTATTTT.

The CDR3 region is CASSLGGNHEQYF. The CDR3 coding sequence is TGTGCCAGCAGCTTAGGAGGAAATCACGAGCAGTACTTC. The chain uses TRBV7-9 and TRBJ2-7; no definite D call. Trimming left V 1 base short and J 5 bases short, with 9 bases between. The CDR3 sequence is 13 residues long. Germline loops: CDR1 SEHNR, CDR2 FQNEAQ (reference sequence).

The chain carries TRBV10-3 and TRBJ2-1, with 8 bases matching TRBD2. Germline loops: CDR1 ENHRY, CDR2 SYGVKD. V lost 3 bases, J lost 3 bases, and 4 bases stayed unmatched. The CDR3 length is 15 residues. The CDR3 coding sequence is TGTGCCATCAGTGACCTCGCGGGGGGCTACAATGAGCAGTTCTTC. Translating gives CAISDLAGGYNEQFF.

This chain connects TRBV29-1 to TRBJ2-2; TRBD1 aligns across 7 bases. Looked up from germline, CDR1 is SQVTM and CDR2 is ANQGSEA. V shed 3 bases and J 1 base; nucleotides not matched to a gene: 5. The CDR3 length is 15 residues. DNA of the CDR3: TGCAGCGTTGAGAAATGGGACAGGAACACCGGGGAGCTGTTTTTT. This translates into CSVEKWDRNTGELFF.

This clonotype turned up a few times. CDR3 in amino acids: CASTRRGAGRDYEQYF. In nucleotides, the CDR3 is TGTGCCAGCACCCGAAGAGGCGCAGGGAGAGACTACGAGCAGTACTTC. The V call is TRBV5-5, the J call TRBJ2-7; perhaps D is TRBD1 or TRBD2 (5 bases each). Deletions cut 6 bases from V and 3 bases from J, with 22 bases between. Germline loops: CDR1 SGHKS, CDR2 YYEKEE (reference sequence). The CDR3 covers 16 residues.

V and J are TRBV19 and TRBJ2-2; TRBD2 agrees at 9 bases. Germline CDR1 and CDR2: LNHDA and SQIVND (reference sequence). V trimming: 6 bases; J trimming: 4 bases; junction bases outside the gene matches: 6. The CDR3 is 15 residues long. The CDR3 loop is CASSGTSTFTGELFF. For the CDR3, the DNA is TGTGCCAGTAGCGGGACTAGCACGTTCACCGGGGAGCTGTTTTTT.

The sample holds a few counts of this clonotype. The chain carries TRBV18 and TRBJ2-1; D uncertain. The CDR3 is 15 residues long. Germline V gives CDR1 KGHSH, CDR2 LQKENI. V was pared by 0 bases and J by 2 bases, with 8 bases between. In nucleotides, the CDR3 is TGTGCCAGCTCACCACCTAGCAGCCCCTACAATGAGCAGTTCTTC. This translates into CASSPPSSPYNEQFF.

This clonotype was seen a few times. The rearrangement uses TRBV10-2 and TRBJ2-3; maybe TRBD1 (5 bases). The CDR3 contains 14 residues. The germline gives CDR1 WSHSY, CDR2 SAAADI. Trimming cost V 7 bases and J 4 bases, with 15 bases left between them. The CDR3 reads CASTGSNKADTQYF. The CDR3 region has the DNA TGCGCCAGCACAGGGTCTAATAAGGCAGATACGCAGTATTTT.

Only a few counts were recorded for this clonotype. The CDR3 here is CASSFGLNQPQHF. CDR3 in DNA: TGTGCCAGCAGTTTTGGGCTCAATCAGCCCCAGCATTTT. The chain recombines TRBV28 with TRBJ1-5; D unclear. The ends were cut back, 3 bases at V and 3 bases at J, with 6 bases in the middle. The CDR3 sequence is 13 residues long. Germline V gene data show CDR1 as MDHEN and CDR2 as SYDVKM.

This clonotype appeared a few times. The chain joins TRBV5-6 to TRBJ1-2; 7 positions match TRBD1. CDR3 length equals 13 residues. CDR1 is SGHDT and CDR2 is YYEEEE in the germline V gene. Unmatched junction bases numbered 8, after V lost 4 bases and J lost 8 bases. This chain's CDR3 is CASSPNRGLGYTF. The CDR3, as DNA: TGTGCCAGCAGCCCAAACAGGGGCTTGGGCTACACCTTC.